These T cell receptor beta chains were read from a single sample in a study of T cells in Graves' hyperthyroidism and ophthalmopathy. TCRdb reanalysed the multiplex PCR reads using MiXCR and keeps one entry per CDR3 protein. The table has approximately 370,000 distinct CDR3 sequences, roughly a sixth seen once. Specimen: blood. The receptor source for this set is a woman aged 25 to 45 with Graves' hyperthyroidism that later progressed to Graves' ophthalmopathy. Each CDR3 is given with its conserved first and last residue. Size tells how often a clone was seen (once, few, many) or the class of an expanded clone, and some rows leave it out.

v_gene	abundance	j_gene	CDR3aa
TRBV30	NA	TRBJ1-1	CAWSPRDSGGTEAFF
TRBV10-3	many	TRBJ1-1	CAISDFGTRDTEAFF
TRBV6-1	many	TRBJ2-7	CASSYYISGQRPYEQYF
TRBV12-3/TRBV12-4	few	TRBJ1-1	CASTYRGPGTEAFF
TRBV19	few	TRBJ2-7	CASNDLYEQYF
TRBV20-1	NA	TRBJ2-7	CSAPGGGFQYEQYF
TRBV20-1	NA	TRBJ1-1	CSAVGGHMNTEAFF
TRBV27	many	TRBJ2-1	CASSFSDRGQGINEQFF
TRBV7-9	NA	TRBJ1-2	CASSLQGRNGYTF
TRBV2	many	TRBJ1-5	CASSSMGNQPQHF
TRBV29-1	many	TRBJ2-1	CSVEAENYNEQFF
TRBV20-1	many	TRBJ2-7	CSADERDRTALYEQYF
TRBV2	many	TRBJ1-1	CASSEAGRLDTEAFF
TRBV20-1	many	TRBJ2-3	CSASYARRNTDTQYF
TRBV30	many	TRBJ2-3	CAWSGTSGKTDTQYF
TRBV6-5	once	TRBJ2-3	CASSYYPSGIPTDTQYF
TRBV20-1	many	TRBJ2-5	CSARGGAAGTQYF
TRBV6-1	NA	TRBJ1-3	CASSYHQIPRSGSTGREIGNTIYF
TRBV28	many	TRBJ2-5	CASRVGGEETQYF
TRBV4-1	NA	TRBJ2-2	CASSHRTGVTGELFF
TRBV7-2	NA	TRBJ1-5	CASSLVPGDPQHF
TRBV20-1	many	TRBJ2-1	CSARDHAGDYNEQFF
TRBV29-1	many	TRBJ2-1	CSVAGASGLGVSYNEQFF
TRBV19	many	TRBJ2-3	CASTLAGGSTDTQYF
TRBV4-2	NA	TRBJ2-5	CASSQESGTSGTTQYF
TRBV12-3/TRBV12-4	few	TRBJ1-2	CASTNIGKAYGYTF
TRBV6-1	many	TRBJ2-7	CASSEERRGYYEQYF
TRBV2	NA	TRBJ2-3	CASSEMRGTTDTQYF
TRBV28	few	TRBJ2-5	CASSTFSGKQETQYF
TRBV6-5	NA	TRBJ2-2	CASSYNSLAANTGELFF
TRBV5-1	few	TRBJ2-1	CASSLGGTPFYNEQFF
TRBV27	few	TRBJ2-7	CASSLYPRNYEQYF
TRBV5-8	many	TRBJ2-1	CASIYQGEDLYNEQFF
TRBV2	NA	TRBJ2-2	CASRPQSGTVTGELFF
TRBV29-1	many	TRBJ1-1	CSVLTGGDTEAFF
TRBV11-2	few	TRBJ2-1	CASSLGWTGPEGEQFF